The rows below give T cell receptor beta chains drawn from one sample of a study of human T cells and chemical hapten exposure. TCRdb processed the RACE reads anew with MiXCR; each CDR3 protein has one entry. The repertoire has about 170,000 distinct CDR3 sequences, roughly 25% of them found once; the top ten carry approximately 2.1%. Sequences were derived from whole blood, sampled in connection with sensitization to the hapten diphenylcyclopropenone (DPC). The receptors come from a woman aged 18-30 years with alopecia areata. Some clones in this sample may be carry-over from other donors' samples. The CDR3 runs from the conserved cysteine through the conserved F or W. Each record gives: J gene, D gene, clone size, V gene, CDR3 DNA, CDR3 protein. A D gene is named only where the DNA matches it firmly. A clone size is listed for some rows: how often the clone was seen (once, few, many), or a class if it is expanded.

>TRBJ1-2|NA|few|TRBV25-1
TGTGCCAGCAGTGAATTGAGACCCTTGGAGGACTATCGTGGCTACACCTTC
CASSELRPLEDYRGYTF
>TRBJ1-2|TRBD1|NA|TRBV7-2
TGTGCCAGCAGCCGGGACAGGGGGGACTATGGCTACACCTTC
CASSRDRGDYGYTF
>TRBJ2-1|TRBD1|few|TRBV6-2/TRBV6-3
TGTGCCAGCAGCCAAGGGGGCCGAAAGTATGAGCAGTTCTTC
CASSQGGRKYEQFF
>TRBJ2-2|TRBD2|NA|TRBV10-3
TGTGCCATCCAAGGACTAGTTGACGCCGGGGAGCTGTTTTTT
CAIQGLVDAGELFF
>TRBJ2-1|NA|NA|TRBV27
TGTGCCAGCAGTGTACAGGGTTACAATGAGCAGTTCTTC
CASSVQGYNEQFF
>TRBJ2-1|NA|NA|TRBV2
TGTGCCAGCAGTGTCCGGGGGCCGGGTGAGCAGTTCTTC
CASSVRGPGEQFF
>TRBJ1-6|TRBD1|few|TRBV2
TGTGCCAGCAGTCACGACAGGGGAATTCACCCCCTCCACTTT
CASSHDRGIHPLHF
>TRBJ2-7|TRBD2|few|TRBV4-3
TGCGCCAGCAGCCATTTGACTAGCTCTTACGAGCAGTACTTC
CASSHLTSSYEQYF
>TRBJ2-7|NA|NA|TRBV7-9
TGTGCCAGCAGCTTAGGGTCGACCGAGCAGTACTTC
CASSLGSTEQYF
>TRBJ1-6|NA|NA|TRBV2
TGTGCCGGGTTGGACACGGTCCGGTCACCCCTCCACTTT
CAGLDTVRSPLHF
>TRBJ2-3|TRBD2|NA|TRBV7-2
TGTGCCAGCAGCTTAGTGGGACTAGCAGATACGCAGTATTTT
CASSLVGLADTQYF
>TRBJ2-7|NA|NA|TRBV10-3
TGTGCCATCAGGTACGGCTACGAGCAGTACTTC
CAIRYGYEQYF
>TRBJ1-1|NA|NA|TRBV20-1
TGCAGTGCACATCTTGGGGGCAGGAACACTGAAGCTTTCTTT
CSAHLGGRNTEAFF
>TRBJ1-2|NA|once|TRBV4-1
TGCGCCAGCAGCCAAGCTCGACAGGATGGCTACACCTTC
CASSQARQDGYTF
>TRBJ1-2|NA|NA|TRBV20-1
TGCAGTGCTAGAGTGGTGGCGGGGGCGGGTCATGGCTACACCTTC
CSARVVAGAGHGYTF